The sequence of this T cell receptor (beta chain) was determined in a study of blood T cell repertoires in COVID-19. The wider study: Sites across the United States, Italy and Spain contributed samples from acute and convalescent COVID-19. PBMCs, B-cell-depleted T cells, or T cells provided the cDNA or gDNA that made up the material.

The data were produced by immunoSEQ multiplex PCR, yet TCRdb's version contains in-frame clones alone and is incomplete. The table has approximately 250,000 clones, under 90% seen once. Germline V gene lookup returns CDR1 WSHSY and CDR2 SAAADI. This CDR3 has 11 residues. The trim removed 3 bases at V and 7 bases at J, leaving 0 bases unmatched. The sequencing input was peripheral blood. This chain connects TRBV10-2 to TRBJ2-7; 7 bases line up with TRBD2. This receptor was obtained from a human donor in a cohort sampled during active COVID-19. The CDR3 DNA reads as TGCGCCAGCAGTGACGGGGGGGAGCAGTACTTC. As protein: CASSDGGEQYF.